This TCR beta chain was sequenced in a study of T cell responses to AZD1222 COVID-19 vaccine. This clone has more than one count but fewer than ten. Assay used: immunoSEQ multiplex PCR; TCRdb lists only in-frame clones, some missing. The sample yields about 140,000 clones, 80% to 95% seen once. Trimming took 0 bases from V and 3 from J, leaving 15 bases between them. CDR1 SGHDT and CDR2 YYEEEE come from the germline V gene. This CDR3 is built from 16 residues. This TCR came from an adult in good health. Sample: peripheral blood, taken on day 0 of AZD1222 vaccination. The chain has TRBV5-6 and TRBJ1-2; D possibly corresponds to TRBD1 (6 bases). CDR3 nucleotides: TGTGCCAGCAGCTTGGCCGCAGGGGAGGTGGACTATGGCTACACCTTC. It encodes CASSLAAGEVDYGYTF.